This is a list of T cell receptor beta chains from one sample in a study of blood T cell repertoires in COVID-19. Clones were sequenced by immunoSEQ multiplex PCR, and TCRdb holds only the in-frame ones, with some missing. The sample lists tens of thousands of clones, over 70% occurring once. Sequencing was carried out using peripheral blood. Source of these receptors: a woman aged 55-69 years with acute or convalescent COVID-19. The CDR3 runs from the conserved cysteine through the conserved F or W. The D gene is left open where the match is weak. Some rows have no size entry. The others give once, few or many, or a class for an expanded clone.

18 | TRBJ1-3 | TRBV7-2 | few | TRBD1 | TGTGCCAGCAGCTTATTCGCCGGGACAGGAAACTCTGGAAACACCATATATTTT | CASSLFAGTGNSGNTIYF
15 | TRBJ2-1 | TRBV7-8 | . | . | TGTGCCAGCAGCTTAAGCCCGGGGTCCTACAATGAGCAGTTCTTC | CASSLSPGSYNEQFF
13 | TRBJ1-1 | TRBV12-3/TRBV12-4 | few | . | TGTGCCAGCAGTCTGACAGGTCGGACTGAAGCTTTCTTT | CASSLTGRTEAFF
15 | TRBJ2-7 | TRBV11-3 | . | . | TGTGCCAGCAGCTTAGCGGGAGCGAGCTCCTACGAGCAGTACTTC | CASSLAGASSYEQYF
16 | TRBJ2-2 | TRBV9 | . | . | TGTGCCAGCAGTGGAGGGGCCAGGGGGTGGGCCGGGGAGCTGTTTTTT | CASSGGARGWAGELFF
11 | TRBJ2-3 | TRBV2 | . | . | TGTGCCAGCCTAAACACAGATACGCAGTATTTT | CASLNTDTQYF
17 | TRBJ2-1 | TRBV11-2 | . | . | TGTGCCAGCAGCTTAGGGGGAGCGGGTGAAACCTACAATGAGCAGTTCTTC | CASSLGGAGETYNEQFF
14 | TRBJ2-1 | TRBV5-4 | . | TRBD1 | TGTGCCAGCAGTCGACAGGGGGGGAGGGATGAGCAGTTCTTC | CASSRQGGRDEQFF
17 | TRBJ2-1 | TRBV13 | . | TRBD1 | TGTGCCAGCAGCCCGCGGTCTAGGGGGCGTTCGTACAATGAGCAGTTCTTC | CASSPRSRGRSYNEQFF
17 | TRBJ2-7 | TRBV7-8 | . | . | TGTGCCAGCAGCCGGGACTCAACCCTAACCCTCTCCTACGAGCAGTACTTC | CASSRDSTLTLSYEQYF
13 | TRBJ1-1 | TRBV6-5 | once | . | TGTGCCAGCACCGCCCGGGGGGACACTGAAGCTTTCTTT | CASTARGDTEAFF
15 | TRBJ2-1 | TRBV5-1 | . | TRBD2 | TGCGCCAGCAGCTTGGTGGCTAGCGGCTACAATGAGCAGTTCTTC | CASSLVASGYNEQFF
17 | TRBJ2-1 | TRBV5-4 | . | TRBD2 | TGTGCCAGCAGCTTGGGGCTAGCGGGCCGCCCCTACAATGAGCAGTTCTTC | CASSLGLAGRPYNEQFF
14 | TRBJ2-2 | TRBV30 | . | . | TGTGCCTGGACAGGGCTATCGAACACCGGGGAGCTGTTTTTT | CAWTGLSNTGELFF
14 | TRBJ2-4 | TRBV5-1 | . | . | TGCGCCAGCAGCTCCACCCATGGAGGGAACATTCAGTACTTC | CASSSTHGGNIQYF
15 | TRBJ1-1 | TRBV5-6 | once | TRBD1 | TGTGCCAGCAGCACAGGGACAGGGACTAACACTGAAGCTTTCTTT | CASSTGTGTNTEAFF
14 | TRBJ1-5 | TRBV18 | few | . | TGTGCCAGCTCCCCCTCGGGAGGGGATCAGCCCCAGCATTTT | CASSPSGGDQPQHF
14 | TRBJ1-5 | TRBV7-6 | . | . | TGTGCCAGCAGCCCCGCGCTGGGCAATCAGCCCCAGCATTTT | CASSPALGNQPQHF
15 | TRBJ2-2 | TRBV4-2 | . | . | TGTGCCAGCAGCCAAGATCCAGTGAACACCGGGGAGCTGTTTTTT | CASSQDPVNTGELFF
15 | TRBJ2-7 | TRBV6-5 | . | TRBD2 | TGTGCCAGCAGGGGTGGGACTAGCCTTGACTACGAGCAGTACTTC | CASRGGTSLDYEQYF
16 | TRBJ2-5 | TRBV5-6 | . | TRBD2 | TGTGCCAGCAGCTTGGTACTAGCGAGCCTCCAAGAGACCCAGTACTTC | CASSLVLASLQETQYF
14 | TRBJ2-7 | TRBV6-6 | . | . | TGTGCCAGCAGTTACTCTCAGGGAACCTACGAGCAGTACTTC | CASSYSQGTYEQYF
15 | TRBJ2-7 | TRBV2 | . | . | TGTGCCAGCAGGGTATACCTAATAGGGGGATACGAGCAGTACTTC | CASRVYLIGGYEQYF